A selection of T cell receptor beta chains follows, all from one sample in a study of blood T cell repertoires in COVID-19. Only in-frame clones appear in the TCRdb table, and some are missing; sequencing was by immunoSEQ multiplex PCR. The sample yields about 300,000 clones, approximately 90% seen once. Material: peripheral blood. These TCRs come from a woman between 25 and 40 years old with COVID-19, enrolled during active disease. Each CDR3 is given with its conserved first and last residue. Fields, in order: J gene, clone size, D gene, V gene, CDR3 DNA, CDR3 protein. The D gene is left open where the match is weak. Size tells how often a clone was seen (once, few, many) or the class of an expanded clone, and some rows leave it out.

TRBJ2-2 | NA | TRBD2 | TRBV24-1 | TGTGCCACCAGTGATTCCGGCCGCGGGAGTACCGGGGAGCTGTTTTTT | CATSDSGRGSTGELFF
TRBJ1-5 | NA | TRBD1 | TRBV19 | TGTGCCAGTAGTATGGTGTCGACAGGGCATTACCCCAATCAGCCCCAGCATTTT | CASSMVSTGHYPNQPQHF
TRBJ1-5 | NA | TRBD1 | TRBV25-1 | TGTGCCAGCTCCGGGACAGGGGGAAGGCAGCCCCAGCATTTT | CASSGTGGRQPQHF
TRBJ1-3 | NA | NA | TRBV5-6 | TGTGCCACCCGAGCGAGCTCTGGAAACACCATATATTTT | CATRASSGNTIYF
TRBJ1-5 | NA | NA | TRBV6-1 | TGTGCCAGCAGTGACTTGGCAGGGGTGCGATATAGCAATCAGCCCCAGCATTTT | CASSDLAGVRYSNQPQHF
TRBJ2-7 | NA | TRBD1 | TRBV27 | TGTGCCAGCAGTCGCCGGACAGGGGTCTACGAGCAGTACTTC | CASSRRTGVYEQYF
TRBJ1-5 | many | TRBD1 | TRBV19 | TGTGCCAGTAGTAGAGGGGACAGACCTTTCAATCAGCCCCAGCATTTT | CASSRGDRPFNQPQHF
TRBJ1-1 | NA | NA | TRBV2 | TGTGCCAGCAGCGGGGTCATGAACACTGAAGCTTTCTTT | CASSGVMNTEAFF
TRBJ1-1 | few | TRBD1 | TRBV7-9 | TGTGCCAGCAGCCCACAAACGACAGGGGGAACCACTGAAGCTTTCTTT | CASSPQTTGGTTEAFF
TRBJ2-7 | NA | TRBD1 | TRBV3-1/TRBV3-2 | TGTGCCAGCAGCCAAGGTGATGGACAGGGGGTCTACGAGCAGTACTTC | CASSQGDGQGVYEQYF
TRBJ1-1 | NA | TRBD1 | TRBV5-1 | TGCGCCAGCAGCCCAGGACAGGGTGAAGCTTTCTTT | CASSPGQGEAFF
TRBJ1-5 | NA | NA | TRBV15 | TGTGCCACCAGCTTCGGGGAAAATCAGCCCCAGCATTTT | CATSFGENQPQHF
TRBJ1-5 | NA | NA | TRBV2 | TGTGCCAGCAGTGAAATGGGGAGTCAGCCCCAGCATTTT | CASSEMGSQPQHF
TRBJ2-2 | NA | NA | TRBV21-1 | TGTGCCAGCAGCAATTTCCGACTAGCGGGGTCTGACACCGGGGAGCTGTTTTTT | CASSNFRLAGSDTGELFF
TRBJ2-7 | NA | TRBD2 | TRBV13 | TGTGCCAGCAGCCCCAAGACCTCTAGCGGCCTTACCTACGAGCAGTACTTC | CASSPKTSSGLTYEQYF
TRBJ2-3 | NA | NA | TRBV5-1 | TGCGCCAGCAGCTTGCAGCGGCTGAGCACAGATACGCAGTATTTT | CASSLQRLSTDTQYF
TRBJ2-7 | NA | TRBD2 | TRBV28 | TGTGCCAGCAGCCGTAGCGGGAAAGTGCAGTACTTC | CASSRSGKVQYF
TRBJ1-1 | NA | NA | TRBV5-1 | TGCGCCAGCAGCTCGGGACTCGGGAGGACTGAAGCTTTCTTT | CASSSGLGRTEAFF
TRBJ2-2 | NA | NA | TRBV29-1 | TGCAGCGTTGAACCCCAGGGATCCACCGGGGAGCTGTTTTTT | CSVEPQGSTGELFF
TRBJ1-2 | NA | TRBD1 | TRBV4-1 | TGCGCCAGCAGCCAGGGACCCGGGACAGGGTATGGCTACACCTTC | CASSQGPGTGYGYTF
TRBJ1-2 | NA | NA | TRBV28 | TGTGCCAGCAGTTTATTAGCCCCAGGCACAGGGAAACATGGCTACACCTTC | CASSLLAPGTGKHGYTF
TRBJ1-5 | NA | NA | TRBV11-3 | TGTGCCAGCAGCCGAAACGACAGGTGGCGCAATCAGCCCCAGCATTTT | CASSRNDRWRNQPQHF
TRBJ2-1 | NA | TRBD2 | TRBV4-2 | TGTGCCAGCAGCCAATGGGCGGGAGTTGGGAATGAGCAGTTCTTC | CASSQWAGVGNEQFF
TRBJ1-4 | NA | NA | TRBV9 | TGTGCCAGCAGCGGAGGGAATGAAAAACTGTTTTTT | CASSGGNEKLFF
TRBJ2-7 | NA | TRBD2 | TRBV29-1 | TGCAGCGTAGGGACTAGCGGTAGCTCCTACGAGCAGTACTTC | CSVGTSGSSYEQYF
TRBJ1-1 | NA | NA | TRBV19 | TGTGCCAGTAGTATAAACAGCATGAACACTGAAGCTTTCTTT | CASSINSMNTEAFF
TRBJ1-5 | NA | TRBD1 | TRBV2 | TGTGCCAGCAGTTTGACAGGGGGCAATCAGCCCCAGCATTTT | CASSLTGGNQPQHF
TRBJ1-1 | NA | NA | TRBV5-5 | TGTGCCAGCAGCTTGATGCAGGGTGGCACTGAAGCTTTCTTT | CASSLMQGGTEAFF
TRBJ1-1 | once | NA | TRBV7-9 | TGTGCCAGCAGCTGGACAGAAAACACTGAAGCTTTCTTT | CASSWTENTEAFF
TRBJ2-1 | once | NA | TRBV2 | TGTGCCAGCAGACCTGATAGCGATGAGCAGTTCTTC | CASRPDSDEQFF
TRBJ2-1 | NA | NA | TRBV9 | TGTGCCAGCGTAGGACTGGCGAATGAGCAGTTCTTC | CASVGLANEQFF
TRBJ1-3 | once | TRBD1 | TRBV30 | TGTGCCTGGAAATCCGGGACAGCTGGAAACACCATATATTTT | CAWKSGTAGNTIYF
TRBJ1-5 | NA | TRBD1 | TRBV18 | TGTGCCAGCTCACGTAAACAGGGGTCCAATCAGCCCCAGCATTTT | CASSRKQGSNQPQHF
TRBJ1-6 | NA | NA | TRBV6-5 | TGTGCCAGCACGACGGGCGGGAGGGGCAATTCACCCCTCCACTTT | CASTTGGRGNSPLHF
TRBJ1-6 | NA | NA | TRBV24-1 | TGTGCCACCAGTGATTTGAAGGGGGCCTATAATTCACCCCTCCACTTT | CATSDLKGAYNSPLHF
TRBJ1-1 | NA | TRBD1 | TRBV6-5 | TGTGCCAGCAGCACCGACAGGGGCACTGAAGCTTTCTTT | CASSTDRGTEAFF
TRBJ1-2 | NA | NA | TRBV19 | TGTGCCAGTAGTCCTGCAACAGGGTACGGCTACACCTTC | CASSPATGYGYTF
TRBJ2-3 | NA | TRBD2 | TRBV9 | TGTGCCAGCAGCGCTGATAGCGGGAGGGGCACAGATACGCAGTATTTT | CASSADSGRGTDTQYF
TRBJ2-7 | NA | TRBD2 | TRBV3-1/TRBV3-2 | TGTGCCAGCAGCCAGGCCCGACTAGCGGGCGAGCAGTACTTC | CASSQARLAGEQYF
TRBJ1-4 | NA | TRBD1 | TRBV3-1/TRBV3-2 | TGTGCCAGCAGCCAAGGACAGGGGCATGAAAAACTGTTTTTT | CASSQGQGHEKLFF
TRBJ1-5 | NA | TRBD1 | TRBV19 | TGTGCCAGTAGTAGGACAGGGGAGTGGAGTCAGCCCCAGCATTTT | CASSRTGEWSQPQHF
TRBJ1-5 | NA | NA | TRBV19 | TGTGCCAGTAGCCGATCAAGAGAACAGCCCCAGCATTTT | CASSRSREQPQHF